The 10 T cell receptor beta chains given below trace back to one sample, sequenced in a study of glioma-infiltrating T cells after dendritic cell vaccination. Specified time point: after dendritic cell vaccination, including at tumor progression/relapse. Only in-frame clones appear in the TCRdb table, and some are missing; sequencing was by immunoSEQ multiplex PCR. The sample contains tens of thousands of clones, 75% to 90% of which appear only once. The sequenced sample was blood, obtained after dendritic cell vaccination. These receptor sequences come from a human donor with glioblastoma.

The J gene is TRBJ2-1, the V gene TRBV6-5; a weak D match, TRBD2 (5 bases). The CDR3 is made up of 15 amino acids. Germline V gene data show CDR1 as MNHEY and CDR2 as SVGAGI. Trimming took 0 bases from V and 9 from J, leaving 15 bases between them. CDR3 nucleotide sequence: TGTGCCAGCAGTTACTCCCTTACGGGATCTTGTGAGCAGTTCTTC. This translates into CASSYSLTGSCEQFF.

This chain joins TRBV28 and TRBJ1-5, with D uncertain. The CDR3 spans 12 residues. The germline gives CDR1 MDHEN, CDR2 SYDVKM. With 1 base removed from V and 7 bases from J, the gap between germline ends came to 5 bases. CDR3 DNA: TGTGCCAGCAGTTTATCCCGGCAGCCCCAGCATTTT. This sequence encodes CASSLSRQPQHF.

The gene calls are TRBV5-4 and TRBJ2-1, with D maybe TRBD1 (5 bases). Per the germline V gene, CDR1 is SGHNT and CDR2 is YYREEE (reference sequence). Trimming shortened V by 4 bases and J by 0 bases, and 11 bases separated the two germline ends. The CDR3 is 15 amino acids. In DNA, the CDR3 is TGTGCCAGCAGCCTGACAGCACCCTCCTACAATGAGCAGTTCTTC. Translation: CASSLTAPSYNEQFF.

The chain has TRBV19 and TRBJ1-5; possible D gene TRBD1, 5 bases. This CDR3 has 16 residues. V lost 6 bases, J lost 0 bases, and 15 bases lay in between. Germline-derived CDR1 and CDR2 are LNHDA and SQIVND (reference sequence). As DNA, the CDR3 is TGTGCCAGTAGCCCAGACAGTCGCAATAGCAATCAGCCCCAGCATTTT. Protein product: CASSPDSRNSNQPQHF.

This chain links TRBV10-3 with TRBJ2-5; 9 bases line up with TRBD2. Trimming took 10 bases from V and 4 from J; bases not matched to a gene: 10. Germline V lookup: CDR1 ENHRY, CDR2 SYGVKD. The length of the CDR3 is 14 residues. CDR3 DNA sequence: TGTGCCACCAATGGACTAGCGACTACAGAGACCCAGTACTTC. Its protein is CATNGLATTETQYF.

The rearrangement joins TRBV30 to TRBJ1-2; possibly TRBD1 for D (6 bases). CDR1 and CDR2 from the germline V gene are GTSNPN and SVGIG (reference sequence). CDR3 length: 14 residues. Deletions cut 1 base from V and 8 bases from J, with 17 bases between. This chain's CDR3 is CAWSEGWGGAGYTF. In DNA form, the CDR3 reads TGTGCCTGGAGTGAGGGTTGGGGGGGCGCGGGCTACACCTTC.

This chain uses TRBV4-1 with TRBJ2-5, with 8 positions matching TRBD2. The end of the DNA fits TRBJ2-7 better, so the J call may be wrong. This CDR3 contains 15 residues. The V gene's germline CDR1 is MGHRA and CDR2 YSYEKL. The DNA for the CDR3 is TGCGCCAGCAGCCAAGAACTAGCGGATAGCTACGAGCAGTACTTC. It translates to CASSQELADSYEQYF.

The chain links TRBV28 to TRBJ2-1, with D maybe TRBD2 (5 bases). The CDR3 is 13 amino acids. The V and J ends lost 1 base and 5 bases respectively, with 6 bases between them. Germline values: CDR1 MDHEN, CDR2 SYDVKM. DNA for the CDR3: TGTGCCAGCAGTTTATCTAGCCACAATGAGCAGTTCTTC. Translated: CASSLSSHNEQFF. Based on the CDR3 plus reference TRBV28 and TRBJ2-1, the full variable domain is DVKVTQSSRYLVKRTGEKVFLECVQDMDHENMFWYRQDPGLGLRLIYFSYDVKMKEKGDIPEGYSVSREKKERFSLILESASTNQTSMYLCASSLSSHNEQFFGPGTRLTVL.

The gene calls are TRBV7-9 and TRBJ1-5; D ambiguous. Trimming removed 6 bases from V and 2 bases from J, with 17 bases in between. In germline, CDR1 is SEHNR, CDR2 FQNEAQ (reference sequence). This CDR3 is 16 amino acids long. DNA of the CDR3: TGTGCCAGCAGTATCGGGGAAGGGCCAGGCAATCAGCCCCAGCATTTT. Protein: CASSIGEGPGNQPQHF.

The chain carries TRBV28 and TRBJ2-5; D is unclear. The CDR3 loop spans 13 amino acids. Germline assignment: CDR1 MDHEN and CDR2 SYDVKM. Deletions cut 3 bases from V and 0 bases from J, with 5 bases between. CDR3 sequence (DNA): TGTGCCAGCAGTTTCAGAAACCAAGAGACCCAGTACTTC. Protein product: CASSFRNQETQYF.